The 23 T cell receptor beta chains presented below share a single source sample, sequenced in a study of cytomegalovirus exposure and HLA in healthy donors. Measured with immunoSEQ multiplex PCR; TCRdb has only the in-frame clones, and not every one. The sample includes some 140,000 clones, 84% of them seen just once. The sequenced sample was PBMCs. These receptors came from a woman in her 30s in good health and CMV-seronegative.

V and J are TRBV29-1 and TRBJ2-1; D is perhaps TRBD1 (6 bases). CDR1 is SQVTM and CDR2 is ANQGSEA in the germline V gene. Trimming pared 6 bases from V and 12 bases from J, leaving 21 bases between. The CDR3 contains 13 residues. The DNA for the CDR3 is TGCAGCGTGGTGGACAGTTTTCAAGGCGGGCAGTTCTTC. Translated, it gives CSVVDSFQGGQFF.

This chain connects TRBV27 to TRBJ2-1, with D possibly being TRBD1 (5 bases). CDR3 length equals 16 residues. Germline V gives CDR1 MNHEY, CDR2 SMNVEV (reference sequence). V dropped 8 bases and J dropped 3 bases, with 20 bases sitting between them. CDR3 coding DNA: TGTGCCAGCTTTTCCGACAGAAGTGGTTTCTACAATGAGCAGTTCTTC. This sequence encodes CASFSDRSGFYNEQFF.

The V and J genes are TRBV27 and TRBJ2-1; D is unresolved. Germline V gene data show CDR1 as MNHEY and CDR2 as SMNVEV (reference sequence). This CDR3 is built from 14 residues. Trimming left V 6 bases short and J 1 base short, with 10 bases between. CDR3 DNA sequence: TGTGCCAGCAGCTTCGAGCTTTCCTACAATGAGCAGTTCTTC. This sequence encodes CASSFELSYNEQFF.

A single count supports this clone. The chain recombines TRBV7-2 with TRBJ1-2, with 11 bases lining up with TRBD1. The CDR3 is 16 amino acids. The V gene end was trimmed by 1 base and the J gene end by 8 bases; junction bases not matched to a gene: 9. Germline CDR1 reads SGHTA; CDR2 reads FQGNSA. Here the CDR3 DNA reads TGTGCCAGCAGCTTAGTTGGGACAGGGGGGAACAGGGGCTACACCTTC. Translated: CASSLVGTGGNRGYTF.

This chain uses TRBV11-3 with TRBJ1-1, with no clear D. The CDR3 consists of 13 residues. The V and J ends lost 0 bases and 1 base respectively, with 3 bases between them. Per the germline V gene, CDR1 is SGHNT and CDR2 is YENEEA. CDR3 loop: CASSLDGNTEAFF. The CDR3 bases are TGTGCCAGCAGCTTAGACGGGAACACTGAAGCTTTCTTT. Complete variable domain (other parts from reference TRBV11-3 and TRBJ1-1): EAGVVQSPRYKIIEKKQPVAFWCNPISGHNTLYWYLQNLGQGPELLIRYENEEAVDDSQLPKDRFSAERLKGVDSTLKIQPAELGDSAVYLCASSLDGNTEAFFGQGTRLTVV.

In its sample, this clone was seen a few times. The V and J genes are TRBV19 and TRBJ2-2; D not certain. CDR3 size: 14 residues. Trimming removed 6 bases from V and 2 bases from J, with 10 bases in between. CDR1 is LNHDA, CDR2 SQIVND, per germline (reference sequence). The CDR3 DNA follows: TGTGCCAGTAGAAGGCAGGTCAACACCGGGGAGCTGTTTTTT. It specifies CASRRQVNTGELFF.

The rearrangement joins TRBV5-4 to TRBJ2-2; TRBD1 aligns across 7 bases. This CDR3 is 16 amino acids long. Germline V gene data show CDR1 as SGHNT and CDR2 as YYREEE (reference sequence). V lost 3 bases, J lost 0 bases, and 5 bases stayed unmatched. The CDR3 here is CASSSLTGTNTGELFF. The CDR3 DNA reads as TGTGCCAGCAGCTCTCTGACAGGGACGAACACCGGGGAGCTGTTTTTT.

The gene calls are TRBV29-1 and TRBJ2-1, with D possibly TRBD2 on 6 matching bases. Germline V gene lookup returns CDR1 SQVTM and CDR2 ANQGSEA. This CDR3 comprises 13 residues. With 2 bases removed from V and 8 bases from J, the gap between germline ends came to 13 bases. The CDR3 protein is CSVERFRGYEQFF. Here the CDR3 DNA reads TGCAGCGTTGAAAGGTTCCGGGGGTATGAGCAGTTCTTC.

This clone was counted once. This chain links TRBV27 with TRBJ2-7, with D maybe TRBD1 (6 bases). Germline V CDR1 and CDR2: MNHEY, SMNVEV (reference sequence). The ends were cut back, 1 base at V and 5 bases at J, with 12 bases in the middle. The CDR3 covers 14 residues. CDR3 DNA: TGTGCCAGCAGTTTATGGGGCAGGGGTGACGAGCAGTACTTC. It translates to CASSLWGRGDEQYF.

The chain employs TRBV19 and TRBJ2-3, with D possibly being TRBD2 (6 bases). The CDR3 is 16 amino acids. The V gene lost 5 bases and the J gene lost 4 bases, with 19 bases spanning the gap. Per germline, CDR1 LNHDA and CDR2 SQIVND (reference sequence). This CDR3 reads CASSPGGTRIPDTQYF. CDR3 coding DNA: TGTGCCAGTAGTCCCGGCGGGACCCGCATACCAGATACGCAGTATTTT. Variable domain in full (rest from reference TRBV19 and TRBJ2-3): DGGITQSPKYLFRKEGQNVTLSCEQNLNHDAMYWYRQDPGQGLRLIYYSQIVNDFQKGDIAEGYSVSREKKESFPLTVTSAQKNPTAFYLCASSPGGTRIPDTQYFGPGTRLTVL.

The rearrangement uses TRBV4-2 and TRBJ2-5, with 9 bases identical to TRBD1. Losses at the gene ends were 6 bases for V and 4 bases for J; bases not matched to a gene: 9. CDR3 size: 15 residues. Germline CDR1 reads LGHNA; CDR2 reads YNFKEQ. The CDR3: CASRYLDRGGETQYF. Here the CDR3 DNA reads TGTGCCAGCAGATACCTGGACAGGGGAGGAGAGACCCAGTACTTC.

This CDR3 is CASSQGTGGKNTIYF. The CDR3 coding sequence is TGCGCCAGCAGCCAAGGGACAGGGGGTAAGAACACCATATATTTT. The gene calls are TRBV4-1 and TRBJ1-3; 10 bases line up with TRBD1. CDR1 is MGHRA and CDR2 is YSYEKL in the germline V gene. Trimming removed 1 base from V and 7 bases from J; junction bases left unmatched: 4. The CDR3 is made up of 15 amino acids.

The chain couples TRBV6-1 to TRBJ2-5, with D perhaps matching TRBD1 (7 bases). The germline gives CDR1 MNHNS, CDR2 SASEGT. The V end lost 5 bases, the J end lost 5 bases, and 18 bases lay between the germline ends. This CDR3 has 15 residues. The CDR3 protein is CASSQGTAGGETQYF. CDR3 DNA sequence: TGTGCCAGCAGTCAGGGGACAGCGGGTGGGGAGACCCAGTACTTC.

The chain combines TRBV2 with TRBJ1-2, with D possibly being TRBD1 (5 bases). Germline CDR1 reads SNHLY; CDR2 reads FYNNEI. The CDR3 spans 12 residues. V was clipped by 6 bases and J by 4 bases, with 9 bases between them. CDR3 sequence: CASRDNSYGYTF. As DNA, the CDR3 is TGTGCCAGCAGGGACAATAGCTATGGCTACACCTTC.

The CDR3 protein is CASSFRADAYEQYF. CDR3 in DNA: TGTGCCAGCAGCTTTAGAGCCGATGCCTACGAGCAGTACTTC. This chain connects TRBV7-2 to TRBJ2-7; D ambiguous. The V and J ends lost 3 bases and 2 bases respectively, with 11 bases between them. CDR3 size: 14 residues. Germline V gives CDR1 SGHTA, CDR2 FQGNSA.

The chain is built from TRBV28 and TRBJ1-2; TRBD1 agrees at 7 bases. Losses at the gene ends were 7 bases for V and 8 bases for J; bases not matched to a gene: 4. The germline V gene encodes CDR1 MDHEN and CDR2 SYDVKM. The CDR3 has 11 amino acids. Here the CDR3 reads CASTTGIGYTF. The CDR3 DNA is TGTGCCAGCACGACAGGGATCGGCTACACCTTC.

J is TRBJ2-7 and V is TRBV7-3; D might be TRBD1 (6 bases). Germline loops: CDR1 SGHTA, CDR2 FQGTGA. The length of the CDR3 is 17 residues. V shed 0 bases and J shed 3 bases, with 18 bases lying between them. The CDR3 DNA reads TGTGCCAGCAGCTTAACGGGGGCGAACGATAGGGTCTACGAGCAGTACTTC. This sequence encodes CASSLTGANDRVYEQYF.

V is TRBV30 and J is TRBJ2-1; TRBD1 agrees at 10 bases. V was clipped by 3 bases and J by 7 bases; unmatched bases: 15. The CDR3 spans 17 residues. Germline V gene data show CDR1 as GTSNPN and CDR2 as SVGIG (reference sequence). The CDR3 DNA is TGTGCCTGGAGCGAGCTACGACAGGGGGCCCCTTCGAATGAGCAGTTCTTC. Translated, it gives CAWSELRQGAPSNEQFF.

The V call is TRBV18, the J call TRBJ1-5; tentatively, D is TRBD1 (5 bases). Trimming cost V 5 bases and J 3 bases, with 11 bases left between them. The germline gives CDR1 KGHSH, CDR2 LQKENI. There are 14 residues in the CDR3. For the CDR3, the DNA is TGTGCCAGCTCAAGGCAGGGTGACAATCAGCCCCAGCATTTT. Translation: CASSRQGDNQPQHF.

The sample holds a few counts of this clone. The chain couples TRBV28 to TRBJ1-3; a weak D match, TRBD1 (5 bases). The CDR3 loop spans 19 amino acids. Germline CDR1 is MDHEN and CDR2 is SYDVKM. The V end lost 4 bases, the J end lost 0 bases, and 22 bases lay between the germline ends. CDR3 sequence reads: CASSSQGRQDPISGNTIYF. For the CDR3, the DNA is TGTGCCAGCAGTTCCCAGGGAAGACAAGACCCTATCTCTGGAAACACCATATATTTT.

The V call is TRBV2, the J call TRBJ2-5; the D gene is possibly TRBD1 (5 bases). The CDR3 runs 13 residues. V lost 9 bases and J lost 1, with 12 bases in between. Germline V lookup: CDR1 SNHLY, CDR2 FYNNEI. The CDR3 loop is CASTPGSQETQYF. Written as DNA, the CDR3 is TGTGCCAGTACTCCAGGGTCCCAAGAGACCCAGTACTTC. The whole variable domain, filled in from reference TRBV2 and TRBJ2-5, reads EPEVTQTPSHQVTQMGQEVILRCVPISNHLYFYWYRQILGQKVEFLVSFYNNEISEKSEIFDDQFSVERPDGSNFTLKIRSTKLEDSAMYFCASTPGSQETQYFGPGTRLLVL.

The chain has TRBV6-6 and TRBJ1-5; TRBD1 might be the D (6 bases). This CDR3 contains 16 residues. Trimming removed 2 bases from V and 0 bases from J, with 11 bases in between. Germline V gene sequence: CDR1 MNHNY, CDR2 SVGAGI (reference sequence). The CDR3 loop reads CASSYRQVDSNQPQHF. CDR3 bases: TGTGCCAGCAGTTACCGACAGGTCGATAGCAATCAGCCCCAGCATTTT.

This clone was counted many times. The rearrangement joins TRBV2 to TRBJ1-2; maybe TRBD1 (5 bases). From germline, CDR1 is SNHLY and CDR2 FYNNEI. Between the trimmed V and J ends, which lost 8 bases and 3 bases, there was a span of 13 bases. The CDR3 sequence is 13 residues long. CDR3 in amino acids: CASQGVGDYGYTF. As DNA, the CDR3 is TGTGCCAGCCAAGGGGTAGGGGACTATGGCTACACCTTC.